This is a list of T cell receptor beta chains from one sample in a study of shared clonotypes between healthy human individuals. Here immunoSEQ multiplex PCR was the method, and the copy in TCRdb shows in-frame clones only, minus some. The sample shows more than 1,200,000 clones, 97% to 99% of them seen only once. The sequenced sample was naive CD4+ T cells sorted from blood. The receptors here all came from a man younger than 45 in good health. The CDR3 runs from the conserved cysteine through the conserved F or W. The order of the fields is V gene, J gene, D gene, clone size, CDR3 protein. The D gene is left open where the match is weak. Size values are once, few and many counts, or a class for expanded clones, and some rows have none.

TRBV5-1	TRBJ2-3	.	.	CASSLVPGSFTDTQYF
TRBV10-2	TRBJ2-7	.	.	CASEKDSDYEQYF
TRBV9	TRBJ1-2	.	once	CASSRREELSGYTF
TRBV27	TRBJ1-5	.	.	CASSLLMDGFNQPQHF
TRBV11-2	TRBJ2-7	.	.	CASSLMLMIDEQYF
TRBV29-1	TRBJ1-2	.	.	CSVEQQPLFGYTF
TRBV6-1	TRBJ2-7	TRBD2	.	CASSPGTSYYEQYF
TRBV7-9	TRBJ2-1	TRBD2	.	CASSLVASGRNEQFF
TRBV5-1	TRBJ2-3	TRBD2	.	CASSSGSGASNTQYF
TRBV18	TRBJ2-7	.	once	CASSSKGYEQYF
TRBV5-6	TRBJ2-3	TRBD2	.	CASSAPVVAGTTDTQYF
TRBV5-1	TRBJ2-3	.	.	CASSLDHSTDTQYF
TRBV4-2	TRBJ1-1	.	.	CASSQDKGHENTEAFF
TRBV9	TRBJ2-3	TRBD2	.	CASSSVGLAGTDTQYF
TRBV12-5	TRBJ1-5	TRBD1	.	CASGLVRGTGITINQPQHF
TRBV5-1	TRBJ2-5	.	.	CASSLAGGKETQYF
TRBV5-8	TRBJ2-3	.	.	CASSALPGASTDTQYF
TRBV5-1	TRBJ2-1	.	.	CASSLDVLTVIEQFF
TRBV28	TRBJ2-5	.	.	CASSPGQFGAETQYF
TRBV7-9	TRBJ1-5	TRBD1	.	CASSRAGTGGNQPQHF
TRBV30	TRBJ2-2	.	once	CAWSRGLPVGTGELFF
TRBV5-4	TRBJ2-1	.	.	CASSLVTADNEQFF
TRBV7-2	TRBJ2-5	TRBD2	.	CASSSLAGGATQYF
TRBV5-6	TRBJ2-7	TRBD2	.	CASSPRTSGRREQYF
TRBV5-1	TRBJ2-3	.	.	CASSFAESTDTQYF
TRBV5-8	TRBJ2-2	.	.	CASSLPHGPWGTTNTGELFF
TRBV5-1	TRBJ2-7	.	.	CASSFVGGAHEQYF
TRBV18	TRBJ1-1	.	.	CASSPITGFTEAFF
TRBV5-6	TRBJ2-7	.	.	CASSFAGSYYEQYF
TRBV5-6	TRBJ2-5	.	.	CASSSPDQETQYF
TRBV11-2	TRBJ2-1	TRBD2	.	CASSLRPGSGNNEQFF
TRBV11-3	TRBJ2-3	TRBD1	.	CASSLGRGRPTPF
TRBV7-6	TRBJ2-7	.	.	CASSLATGGGEQYF
TRBV5-1	TRBJ2-1	.	.	CASSLAQSNEQFF
TRBV30	TRBJ1-2	.	.	CAWSPGVNYGYTF
TRBV12-5	TRBJ1-2	.	.	CASGLGQIYTF
TRBV5-1	TRBJ2-6	TRBD1	.	CASSLDRVSNVLTF
TRBV18	TRBJ1-1	.	.	CASYARGANTEAFF
TRBV4-1	TRBJ2-1	TRBD2	.	CASSPEPTLAAINEQFF
TRBV7-9	TRBJ2-3	TRBD1	.	CASSSSQRTGTDTQYF
TRBV2	TRBJ1-2	.	.	CASSGFRGGYTF
TRBV19	TRBJ1-5	.	once	CASRRRGVYSNQPQHF